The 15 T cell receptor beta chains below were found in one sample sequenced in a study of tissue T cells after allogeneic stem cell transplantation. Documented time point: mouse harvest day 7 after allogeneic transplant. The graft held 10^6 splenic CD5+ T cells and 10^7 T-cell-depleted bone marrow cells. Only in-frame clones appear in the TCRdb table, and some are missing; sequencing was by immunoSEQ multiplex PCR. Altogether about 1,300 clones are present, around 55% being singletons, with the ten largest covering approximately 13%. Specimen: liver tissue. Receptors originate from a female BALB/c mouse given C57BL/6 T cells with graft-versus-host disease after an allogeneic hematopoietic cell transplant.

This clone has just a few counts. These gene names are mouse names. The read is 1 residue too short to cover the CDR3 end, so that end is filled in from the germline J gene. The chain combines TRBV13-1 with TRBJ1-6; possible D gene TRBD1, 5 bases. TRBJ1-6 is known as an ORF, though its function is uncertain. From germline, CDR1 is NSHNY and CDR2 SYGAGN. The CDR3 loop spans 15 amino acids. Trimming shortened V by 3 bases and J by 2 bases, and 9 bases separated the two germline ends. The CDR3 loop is CASSVKGTYNSPLYF. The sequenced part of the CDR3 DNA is TGTGCCAGCAGTGTCAAGGGGACCTATAATTCGCCCCTCTAC.

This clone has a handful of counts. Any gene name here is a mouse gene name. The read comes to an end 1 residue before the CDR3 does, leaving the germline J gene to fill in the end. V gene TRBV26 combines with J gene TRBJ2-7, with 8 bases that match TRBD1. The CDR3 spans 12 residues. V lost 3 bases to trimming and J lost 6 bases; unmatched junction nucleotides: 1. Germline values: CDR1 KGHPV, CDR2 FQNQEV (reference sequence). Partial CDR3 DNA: TGTGCCAGCAGTCTCACAGGGGGTGAACAGTAC. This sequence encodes CASSLTGGEQY. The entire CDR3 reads CASSLTGGEQYF.

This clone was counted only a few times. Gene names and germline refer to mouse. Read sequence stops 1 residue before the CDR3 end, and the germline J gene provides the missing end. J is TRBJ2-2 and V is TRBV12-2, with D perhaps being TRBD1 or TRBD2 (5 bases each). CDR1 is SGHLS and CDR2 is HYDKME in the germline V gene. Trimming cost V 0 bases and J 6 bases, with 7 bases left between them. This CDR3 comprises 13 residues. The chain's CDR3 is CASSLRGPGQLYF. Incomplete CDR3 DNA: TGTGCCAGCTCTCTCCGGGGACCCGGGCAGCTCTAC.

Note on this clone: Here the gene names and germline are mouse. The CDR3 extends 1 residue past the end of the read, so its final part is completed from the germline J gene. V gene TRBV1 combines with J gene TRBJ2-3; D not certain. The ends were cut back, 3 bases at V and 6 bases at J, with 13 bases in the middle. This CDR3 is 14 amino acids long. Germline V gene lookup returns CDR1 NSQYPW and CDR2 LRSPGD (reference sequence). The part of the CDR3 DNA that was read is TGCACCTGCAGTGCCAATCCCGCTAGGGAAACGCTGTAT. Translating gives CTCSANPARETLY. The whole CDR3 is CTCSANPARETLYF.

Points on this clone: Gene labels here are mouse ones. The CDR3 reads CASSLSGLGGGQQYF. The part of the CDR3 DNA that was read is TGTGCTAGCAGTTTATCGGGGCTGGGGGGGGGCCAACAGTAC. The chain has TRBV29 and TRBJ2-7, with TRBD2 identical over 9 bases. The CDR3 is cut off 1 residue early in the read; its end comes from the germline J gene. The V gene end was trimmed by 0 bases and the J gene end by 8 bases; junction bases not matched to a gene: 8. Germline CDR1 reads MSHET; CDR2 reads SYDVDS. The CDR3 loop spans 15 amino acids.

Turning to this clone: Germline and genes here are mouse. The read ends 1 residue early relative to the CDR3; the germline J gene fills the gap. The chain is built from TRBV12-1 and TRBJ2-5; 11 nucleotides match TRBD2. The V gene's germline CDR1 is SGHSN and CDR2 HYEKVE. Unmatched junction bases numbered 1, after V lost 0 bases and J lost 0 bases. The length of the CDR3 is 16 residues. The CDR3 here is CASSLDWGGNQDTQYF. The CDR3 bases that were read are TGTGCCAGCTCTCTCGACTGGGGGGGAAACCAAGACACCCAGTAC.

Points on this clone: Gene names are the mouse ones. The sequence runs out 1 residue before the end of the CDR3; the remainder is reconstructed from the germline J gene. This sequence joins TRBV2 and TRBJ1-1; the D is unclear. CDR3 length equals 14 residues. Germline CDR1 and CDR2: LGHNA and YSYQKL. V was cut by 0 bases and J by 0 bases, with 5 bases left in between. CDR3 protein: CASSQDQANTEVFF. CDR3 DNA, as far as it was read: TGTGCCAGCAGCCAAGACCAGGCAAACACAGAAGTCTTC. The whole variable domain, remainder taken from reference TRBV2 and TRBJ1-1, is DPKIIQKPKYLVAVTGSEKILICEQYLGHNAMYWYRQSAKKPLEFMFSYSYQKLMDNQTASSRFQPQSSKKNHLDLQITALKPDDSATYFCASSQDQANTEVFFGKGTRLTVV.

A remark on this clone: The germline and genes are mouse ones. The DNA read from the CDR3 is TGTGCTAGCAGTTTATCGGGGCTGGGGGGGGGCGAACAGTAC. It yields the protein CASSLSGLGGGEQY. In full, the CDR3 is CASSLSGLGGGEQYF. V and J are TRBV29 and TRBJ2-7, with TRBD2 matching over 9 bases. The sequenced fragment ends 1 residue before the CDR3 boundary, so the rest is inferred from the germline J gene. The junction had 7 bases not matched to a gene; V was cut back by 0 bases and J by 7 bases. This CDR3 is built from 15 residues. Germline V CDR1 and CDR2: MSHET, SYDVDS.

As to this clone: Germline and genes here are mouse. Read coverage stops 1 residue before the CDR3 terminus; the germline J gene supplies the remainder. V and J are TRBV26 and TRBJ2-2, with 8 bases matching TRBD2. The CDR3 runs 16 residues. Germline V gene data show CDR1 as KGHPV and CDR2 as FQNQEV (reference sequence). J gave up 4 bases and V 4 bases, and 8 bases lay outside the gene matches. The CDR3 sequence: CASSPPGGAPTGQLYF. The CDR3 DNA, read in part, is TGTGCCAGCAGTCCTCCCGGGGGGGCGCCCACCGGGCAGCTCTAC. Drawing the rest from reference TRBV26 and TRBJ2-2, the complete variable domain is NSKVIQTPRYLVKGQGQKAKMRCIPEKGHPVVFWYQQNKNNEFKFLINFQNQEVLQQIDMTEKRFSAECPSNSPCSLEIQSSEAGDSALYLCASSPPGGAPTGQLYFGEGSKLTVL.

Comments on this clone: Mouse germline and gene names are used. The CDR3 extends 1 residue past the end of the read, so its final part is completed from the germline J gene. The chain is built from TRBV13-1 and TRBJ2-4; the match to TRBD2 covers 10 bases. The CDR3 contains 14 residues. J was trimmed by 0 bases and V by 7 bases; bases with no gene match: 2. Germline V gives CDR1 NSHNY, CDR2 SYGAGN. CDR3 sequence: CASGTGDSQNTLYF. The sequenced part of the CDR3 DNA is TGTGCCAGCGGGACTGGGGATAGTCAAAACACCTTGTAC.

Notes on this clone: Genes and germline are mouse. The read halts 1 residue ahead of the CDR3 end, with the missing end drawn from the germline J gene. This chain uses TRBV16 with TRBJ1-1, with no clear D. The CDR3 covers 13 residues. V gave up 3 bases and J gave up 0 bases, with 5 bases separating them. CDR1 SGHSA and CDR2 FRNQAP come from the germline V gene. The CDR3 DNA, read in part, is TGTGCAAGCAGCTTTGGGGCAAACACAGAAGTCTTC. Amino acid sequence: CASSFGANTEVF. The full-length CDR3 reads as CASSFGANTEVFF.

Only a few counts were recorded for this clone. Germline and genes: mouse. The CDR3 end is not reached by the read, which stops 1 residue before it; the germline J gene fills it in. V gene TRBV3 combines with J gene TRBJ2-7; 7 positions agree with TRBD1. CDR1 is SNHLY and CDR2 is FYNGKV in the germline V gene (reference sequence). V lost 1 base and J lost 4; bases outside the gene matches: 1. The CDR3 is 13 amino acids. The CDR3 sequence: CASSLGQGYEQYF. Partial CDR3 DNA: TGTGCCAGCAGCTTAGGACAGGGTTATGAACAGTAC.

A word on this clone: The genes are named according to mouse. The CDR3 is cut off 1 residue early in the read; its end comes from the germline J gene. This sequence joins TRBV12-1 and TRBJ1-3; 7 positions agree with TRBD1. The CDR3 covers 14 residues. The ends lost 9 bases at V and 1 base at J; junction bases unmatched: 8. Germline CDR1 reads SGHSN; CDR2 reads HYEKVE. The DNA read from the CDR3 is TGTGCCTGCCCTTCGACAGGGTCTGGAAATACGCTCTAT. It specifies CACPSTGSGNTLY. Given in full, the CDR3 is CACPSTGSGNTLYF.

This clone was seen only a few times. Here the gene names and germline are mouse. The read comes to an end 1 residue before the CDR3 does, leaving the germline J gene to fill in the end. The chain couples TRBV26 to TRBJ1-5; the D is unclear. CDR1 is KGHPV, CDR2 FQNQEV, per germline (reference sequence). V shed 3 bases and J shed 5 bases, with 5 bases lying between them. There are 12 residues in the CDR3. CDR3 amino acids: CASSLGDQAPLF. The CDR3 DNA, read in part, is TGTGCCAGCAGTCTTGGGGACCAGGCTCCGCTT.

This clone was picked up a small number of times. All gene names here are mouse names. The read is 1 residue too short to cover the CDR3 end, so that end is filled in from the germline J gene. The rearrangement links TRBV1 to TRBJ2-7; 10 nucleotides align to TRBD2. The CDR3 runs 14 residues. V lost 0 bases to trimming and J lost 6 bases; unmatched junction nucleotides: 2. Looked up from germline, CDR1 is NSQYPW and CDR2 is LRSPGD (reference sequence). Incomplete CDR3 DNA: TGCACCTGCAGTGCAGACTGGGGGGGCGCTGAACAGTAC. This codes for CTCSADWGGAEQY. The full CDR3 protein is CTCSADWGGAEQYF.